The sequence of this TCR beta chain was determined in a study of T cells after yellow fever vaccination. Overall study results and limits: The appearance of a small share of clonotypes in both CD4 and CD8 compartments was observed. Booster samples showed a return of most primary-vaccination clones (around 96% CD4, about 85% CD8).

CDR3 length: 15 residues. Germline V gene data show CDR1 as MDHEN and CDR2 as SYDVKM. V was trimmed by 4 bases and J by 0 bases, leaving 12 bases between them. Template-switching 5'RACE yielded the TCR cDNA; a universal primer site and UMIs were added in the process. In TCRdb, the 5' RACE reads were re-called with MiXCR into one record per CDR3 protein. The repertoire holds 100,000 to 150,000 distinct CDR3 sequences, with roughly 10% as singletons. Details on this clonotype: Its specificity is not known.

The V gene is TRBV28, the J gene TRBJ2-5, with unresolved D. The TCR comes from a man aged 18 to 29 who received the YFV17D yellow fever vaccine. This specimen was CD8+ T cells sorted from PBMCs, taken on the day of the yellow fever booster vaccination. The CDR3 bases are TGTGCCAGCAGTTCCCCCGGGTTGTACCAAGAGACCCAGTACTTC. This encodes CASSSPGLYQETQYF.